The source of this T cell receptor (beta chain) is a study of blood T cell repertoires in COVID-19. Study context: Some COVID-19 samples were acute and others convalescent; all came from the United States, Italy and Spain. T cells, B-cell-depleted T cells, or PBMCs provided the cDNA or gDNA that served as material.

Trimming removed 4 bases at V and 4 bases at J, with 13 bases between. Per the germline V gene, CDR1 is LNHDA and CDR2 is SQIVND (reference sequence). The CDR3 totals 14 residues. In the original processing: Reference gene primers were amplified, and this amplification served to estimate nucleated cell counts. TCRdb's copy holds only in-frame clones and misses some; the assay was immunoSEQ multiplex PCR. Clone size and V and J calls were adopted from that table, with D and trimming inferred from the DNA. Seen here are over 110,000 clones, over 75% observed once, and the top ten hold about 1.7%. This TCR derives from a man in his 70s with acute or convalescent COVID-19. V is TRBV19 and J is TRBJ1-2, with D perhaps matching TRBD1 (6 bases). Specimen: peripheral blood. The CDR3 nucleotides read TGTGCCAGTAGTAGAACAGGGAGAAGCTATGGCTACACCTTC. This translates into CASSRTGRSYGYTF.